The rows below give T cell receptor beta chains drawn from one sample of a study of blood T cells in healthy people across ages. From the 5' RACE reads, TCRdb called clonotypes with MiXCR, one entry per CDR3 protein. The data contain about 1.4 million distinct CDR3 sequences, roughly 59% of them singletons. The source material was blood. Receptors originate from a young man in good health. Each CDR3 is given with its conserved first and last residue. D genes are given only for firm matches. The size field is filled for only some rows; it gives once, few, many or a size class.

j_call | d_call | clone_size | v_call | cdr3_nt | cdr3_aa
TRBJ2-7 | TRBD1 | . | TRBV7-7 | TGTGCCAGCAGCAACCGGGACAGCAGCGAGCAGTACTTC | CASSNRDSSEQYF
TRBJ2-3 | . | . | TRBV7-2 | TGTGCCAGCAGTCTACACTTGGCCCTCACAGATACGCAGTATTTT | CASSLHLALTDTQYF
TRBJ1-2 | TRBD1 | . | TRBV28 | TGTGCCAGCGTGAACACCGGACAGGCAGATGGCTACACCTTC | CASVNTGQADGYTF
TRBJ1-6 | . | . | TRBV12-3/TRBV12-4 | TGTGCCAGCAGCCACCGAGGAGGGGGAATCAATTCACCCCTCCACTTT | CASSHRGGGINSPLHF
TRBJ1-5 | TRBD1 | . | TRBV4-1 | TGCGCCAGCAGCCAAGTTTGGACAGGGGATCAGCCCCAGCATTTT | CASSQVWTGDQPQHF
TRBJ2-3 | . | few | TRBV5-5 | TGTGCCAGCAGCTCTCTGTGGGGAACGGATACGCAGTATTTT | CASSSLWGTDTQYF
TRBJ2-2 | TRBD2 | few | TRBV5-1 | TGCGCCAGCAGCCCAGGGACTACGAACACCGGGGAGCTGTTTTTT | CASSPGTTNTGELFF
TRBJ2-1 | TRBD1 | . | TRBV7-2 | TGTGCCGGCGGCCACGTCCCGGGACAGGGCGACAATGAGCAGTTCTTC | CAGGHVPGQGDNEQFF
TRBJ2-7 | TRBD1 | few | TRBV27 | TGTGCCAGCAAGACAGGGACCCACGAGCAGTACTTC | CASKTGTHEQYF
TRBJ2-1 | TRBD1 | . | TRBV12-5 | TGTGCTAGTGGTTCTGGACAGGTCGACAATGAGCAGTTCTTC | CASGSGQVDNEQFF
TRBJ1-1 | . | . | TRBV28 | TGTGCCAGCAGTTTATCGGAGGGAATGAACACTGAAGCTTTCTTT | CASSLSEGMNTEAFF
TRBJ2-1 | . | few | TRBV25-1 | TGTGCCAGCAGTGAATCAGGGAGCTCCTACAATGAGCAGTTCTTC | CASSESGSSYNEQFF
TRBJ2-1 | . | . | TRBV12-3/TRBV12-4 | TGTGCCAGCAGTTCCCGACATTCTGGAGACAATGAGCAGTTCTTC | CASSSRHSGDNEQFF
TRBJ2-5 | . | . | TRBV4-1 | TGCGCCAGCAGCCCCTACTTCATAGCGGCTGAGCAGTACTTC | CASSPYFIAAEQYF
TRBJ1-1 | . | . | TRBV5-1 | TGCGCCAGCAGCAAAGTGGACACCTGGGTGAACACTGAAGCTTTCTTT | CASSKVDTWVNTEAFF
TRBJ2-5 | . | . | TRBV5-1 | TGCGCCAGCAGCGTGGATTTGCAGCGGGAGACCCAGTACTTC | CASSVDLQRETQYF
TRBJ1-1 | . | . | TRBV6-2/TRBV6-3 | TGTGCCAGCAGTGGCCCTGACAACGAAGAAGCTTTCTTT | CASSGPDNEEAFF
TRBJ2-4 | TRBD1 | . | TRBV9 | TGTGCCAGCAGCGTAGCTCGGGACAGGGCAGCTAGGAACATTCAGTACTTC | CASSVARDRAARNIQYF
TRBJ2-7 | TRBD2 | . | TRBV4-2 | TGTGCCAGCAGTCCGCGACTAGCGTCTCCAGAGCAGTACTTC | CASSPRLASPEQYF
TRBJ2-1 | TRBD2 | . | TRBV5-6 | TGTGCCAGCAGCACCCCGGGACTAACACCCAGGTACAATGAGCAGTTCTTC | CASSTPGLTPRYNEQFF
TRBJ2-1 | . | . | TRBV6-2/TRBV6-3 | TGTGCCAGCAGCCCGGTTCATGAGGTTCTGAATGAGCAGTTCTTC | CASSPVHEVLNEQFF
TRBJ2-1 | . | . | TRBV5-1 | TGCGCCAGCTCATCCTCCGGGACCGACTACAATGAGCAGTTCTTC | CASSSSGTDYNEQFF
TRBJ2-3 | . | . | TRBV12-3/TRBV12-4 | TGTGCCAGTAAGCGGGCTGTGAGAGGAGATACGCAGTATTTT | CASKRAVRGDTQYF
TRBJ1-4 | . | . | TRBV4-3 | TGCGCCAGCAGCCAAGGGAGGCTGGCCAGGGAACTGTTTTTT | CASSQGRLARELFF
TRBJ2-7 | TRBD1 | few | TRBV27 | TGTGCCAGCAGTCCACAATTCGGGACAGGCTTAGGGGAGCAGTACTTC | CASSPQFGTGLGEQYF
TRBJ2-5 | . | few | TRBV6-2/TRBV6-3 | TGTGCCAGCAGGACACAACTCCCGAGGGAGACCCAGTACTTC | CASRTQLPRETQYF
TRBJ2-7 | TRBD1 | . | TRBV18 | TGTGCCAGCTCACCAGGGATAAGACAGGGGGACCCCTACGAGCAGTACTTC | CASSPGIRQGDPYEQYF
TRBJ2-1 | . | . | TRBV4-1 | TGCGCCAGCAGCCCAAAAGGATTTGGACAGCAGCAGGACAATGAGCAGTTCTTC | CASSPKGFGQQQDNEQFF
TRBJ2-4 | . | . | TRBV4-1 | TGCGCCAGCAGCGACCTTGGGCTAGGGCGTGCCAAAAACATTCAGTACTTC | CASSDLGLGRAKNIQYF
TRBJ2-3 | TRBD2 | few | TRBV6-5 | TGTGCCAGCAGTTACAGGGGGACTAGCGGCACAGATACGCAGTATTTT | CASSYRGTSGTDTQYF
TRBJ2-1 | TRBD1 | . | TRBV20-1 | TGCAGTGCGCGGGACAGGCGTTACGATGAGCAGTTCTTC | CSARDRRYDEQFF
TRBJ2-7 | TRBD2 | . | TRBV6-2/TRBV6-3 | TGTGCCAGCAGTTCCGCGGGACTACCTAACTCCTACGAGCAGTACTTC | CASSSAGLPNSYEQYF
TRBJ1-1 | . | . | TRBV5-1 | TGCGCCAGCAGCTTGGAGTGGGGGACAAACACTGAAGCTTTCTTT | CASSLEWGTNTEAFF
TRBJ2-7 | . | . | TRBV29-1 | TGCAGCGTTGAAGCAGCCTACGAGCAGTACTTC | CSVEAAYEQYF
TRBJ1-6 | TRBD1 | . | TRBV28 | TGTGCCAGCAGTTTAGCGAGGACAGGATGGGGCTCCTATAATTCACCCCTCCACTTT | CASSLARTGWGSYNSPLHF
TRBJ1-1 | . | . | TRBV10-3 | TGTGCCATCAGTGAGTCGACGGACAGCCTCAACACTGAAGCTTTCTTT | CAISESTDSLNTEAFF
TRBJ2-1 | . | . | TRBV18 | TGTGCCAGCTCACCTCTTAGCCCAGGGCTTAATGAGCAGTTCTTC | CASSPLSPGLNEQFF
TRBJ1-2 | . | . | TRBV5-1 | TGCGCCAGCAGCTTGGATCAGGGTTTGAATGGCTACACCTTC | CASSLDQGLNGYTF
TRBJ2-1 | . | . | TRBV9 | TGTGCCAGCAGCGTCGGTGGGGGCAGGGCTGATGAGCAGTTCTTC | CASSVGGGRADEQFF
TRBJ1-6 | . | . | TRBV6-5 | TGTGCCAGCAGTTACTCGGATTCACCCCTCCACTTT | CASSYSDSPLHF
TRBJ2-1 | . | . | TRBV2 | TGTGCCCTCGTGCAGGGGGGTGTCAATGAGCAGTTCTTC | CALVQGGVNEQFF
TRBJ1-4 | . | once | TRBV6-5 | TGTGCCAGCAGCCCCGGACGGGCGGAAAAACTGTTTTTT | CASSPGRAEKLFF
TRBJ2-3 | TRBD2 | . | TRBV6-5 | TGTGCCAGCAGTTACTCGATAGGACTAGCGGGGAGTACAGATACGCAGTATTTT | CASSYSIGLAGSTDTQYF
TRBJ2-1 | TRBD1 | . | TRBV29-1 | TGCAGCGTCACAAAAAGGGGGGACAGGATAAACAATGAGCAGTTCTTC | CSVTKRGDRINNEQFF
TRBJ2-3 | . | . | TRBV10-3 | TGTGCCGGGGGGGGACAGCCTGAGGCAGATACGCAGTATTTT | CAGGGQPEADTQYF
TRBJ2-7 | . | . | TRBV20-1 | TGCAGTGCTTCTAAGACAGCGTTCTACGAGCAGTACTTC | CSASKTAFYEQYF
TRBJ2-7 | TRBD2 | . | TRBV27 | TGTGCCAGCAGTCAACCGACTAGCGCAAGCTCCTACAATGAGCAGTACTTC | CASSQPTSASSYNEQYF
TRBJ2-1 | TRBD2 | . | TRBV7-6 | TGTGCCAGCAGCGTCCGCAGCGGGGGGGTCAATGAGCAGTTCTTC | CASSVRSGGVNEQFF
TRBJ2-5 | . | . | TRBV29-1 | TGCAGCGTTGAAGATCAGCGGAGAGTGTCCCAAGAGACCCAGTACTTC | CSVEDQRRVSQETQYF
TRBJ2-5 | TRBD2 | . | TRBV7-9 | TGTGCCAGCAGCACATCCGGGGGGGCGGAAGGAAGCCTAGAGCAGTACTTC | CASSTSGGAEGSLEQYF
TRBJ1-1 | . | . | TRBV25-1 | TGTGCCAGCAGTGTCCCCGCAGGCACTGAAGCTTTCTTT | CASSVPAGTEAFF
TRBJ2-5 | TRBD2 | few | TRBV28 | TGTGCCAGCAGTCCGGGACTAGCGGGTAGCCAAGAGACCCAGTACTTC | CASSPGLAGSQETQYF
TRBJ2-7 | TRBD2 | few | TRBV12-3/TRBV12-4 | TGTGCCAGCAGTGTGACTAGCCCGTACGAGCAGTACTTC | CASSVTSPYEQYF
TRBJ2-1 | TRBD1 | . | TRBV12-3/TRBV12-4 | TGTGCCAGCAGTTTCCGACAGGGCCTGAATGAGCAGTTCTTC | CASSFRQGLNEQFF
TRBJ1-2 | . | . | TRBV20-1 | TGCAGTGCTAGAGTGGGTGCGAGTGTTAACTATGGCTACACCTTC | CSARVGASVNYGYTF